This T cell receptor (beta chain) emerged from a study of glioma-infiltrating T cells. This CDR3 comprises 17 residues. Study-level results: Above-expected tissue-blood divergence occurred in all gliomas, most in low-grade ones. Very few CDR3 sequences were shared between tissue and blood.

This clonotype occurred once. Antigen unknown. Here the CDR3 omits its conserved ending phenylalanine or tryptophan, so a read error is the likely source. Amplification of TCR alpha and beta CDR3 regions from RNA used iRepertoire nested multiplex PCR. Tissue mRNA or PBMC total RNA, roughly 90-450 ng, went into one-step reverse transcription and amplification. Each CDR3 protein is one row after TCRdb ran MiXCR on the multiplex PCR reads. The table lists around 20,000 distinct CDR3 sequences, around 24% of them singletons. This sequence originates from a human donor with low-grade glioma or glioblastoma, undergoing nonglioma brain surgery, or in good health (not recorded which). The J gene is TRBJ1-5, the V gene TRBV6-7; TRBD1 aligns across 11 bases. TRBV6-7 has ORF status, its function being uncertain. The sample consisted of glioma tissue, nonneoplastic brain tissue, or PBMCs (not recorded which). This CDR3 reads CATSYSIRDRGYQPQHS. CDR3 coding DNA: TGTGCCACCAGTTACTCGATACGGGACAGGGGGTATCAGCCCCAGCATTCT.